This TCR beta chain was retrieved from a study of cytomegalovirus exposure and HLA in healthy donors. This PCR relied on a set of 60 Vbeta primers and 13 Jbeta primers. Here immunoSEQ multiplex PCR was the method, and the copy in TCRdb shows in-frame clones only, minus some. The table for this sample gives roughly 42,000 clones. The TCR was taken from a man aged 25-40 years in good health and CMV-seronegative. The sequenced material came from PBMCs.

CDR3 DNA sequence: TGTGCCAGCAGCATGACAGGGGACGAGCAGTACTTC. Translated: CASSMTGDEQYF. The rearrangement uses TRBV4-2 and TRBJ2-7, with TRBD1 identical over 8 bases. V was clipped by 5 bases and J by 5 bases; unmatched bases: 2. CDR1 and CDR2 from the germline V gene are LGHNA and YNFKEQ. The CDR3 runs 12 residues.